A selection of T cell receptor beta chains follows, all from one sample in a study of vaccination and CD4 T cells after COVID-19. Via MiXCR, TCRdb re-called the PCR reads, giving one row per CDR3 protein. There are fewer than 8,500 distinct CDR3 sequences in the sample; about 75% occur only once, and roughly 19% lies in the top ten. No antigen has been assigned to these receptors. The sequencing sample was made of CD4+ T cells from blood, cultured in vitro. These receptors were collected from a human donor who had recovered from COVID-19. Both conserved end residues are part of each CDR3. Each record gives: V gene, D gene, clone size, J gene, CDR3 protein, CDR3 DNA. The D gene is left open where the match is weak. Size tells how often a clone was seen (once, few, many) or the class of an expanded clone, and some rows leave it out.

TRBV5-1	TRBD2	-	TRBJ2-4	CASSLGLAGAGGNIQYF	TGCGCCAGCAGCTTGGGACTAGCGGGGGCCGGGGGAAACATTCAGTACTTC
TRBV7-9	-	once	TRBJ1-4	CASSPPRAGDNEKLFF	TGTGCCAGCAGCCCTCCCAGGGCGGGAGATAATGAAAAACTGTTTTTT
TRBV11-3	-	hyperexpanded	TRBJ2-5	CASSSGAETQYF	TGTGCCAGCAGCTCCGGAGCGGAGACCCAGTACTTC
TRBV12-3/TRBV12-4	-	-	TRBJ1-1	CASTFVGQNTEAFF	TGTGCCTCGACCTTTGTAGGGCAGAACACTGAAGCTTTCTTT
TRBV20-1	TRBD2	-	TRBJ2-1	CSARDRIAGLNEQFF	TGCAGTGCTAGAGATCGAATAGCGGGACTTAATGAGCAGTTCTTC
TRBV29-1	TRBD2	-	TRBJ2-2	CSVETTSVANTGELFF	TGCAGCGTTGAGACCACTAGCGTCGCGAACACCGGGGAGCTGTTTTTT
TRBV7-2	-	-	TRBJ1-1	CASSRGRMNTEAFF	TGTGCCAGCAGCAGAGGGCGAATGAACACTGAAGCTTTCTTT
TRBV11-2	-	-	TRBJ2-5	CASSPGTLVRETQYF	TGTGCCAGCAGCCCAGGGACTCTGGTACGCGAGACCCAGTACTTC
TRBV27	-	-	TRBJ1-5	CASRGSRAYNQPQHF	TGTGCCAGCAGGGGGTCTCGGGCGTACAATCAGCCCCAGCATTTT
TRBV30	-	-	TRBJ2-7	CAWSRGYEQYF	TGTGCCTGGAGTAGGGGCTACGAGCAGTACTTC
TRBV10-3	-	once	TRBJ1-3	CAISESRGSGNTIYF	TGTGCCATCAGTGAGTCCAGGGGTTCTGGAAACACCATATATTTT
TRBV7-2	-	large	TRBJ2-3	CASSSPLTDTQYF	TGTGCCAGCAGCTCCCCCCTCACAGATACGCAGTATTTT
TRBV21-1	-	-	TRBJ1-1	CASSKVSGQRFETEAFF	TGTGCCAGCAGCAAAGTTTCGGGACAGAGATTCGAGACTGAAGCTTTCTTT
TRBV11-2	TRBD1	-	TRBJ2-7	CASSLDGDRAGDEQYF	TGTGCCAGCAGCTTAGATGGGGACAGGGCCGGAGACGAGCAGTACTTC
TRBV6-2/TRBV6-3	-	-	TRBJ2-3	CAINGSGATDTQYF	TGTGCCATCAACGGCTCCGGAGCCACAGATACGCAGTATTTT
TRBV24-1	TRBD1	-	TRBJ2-1	CATKGQGDYNEQFF	TGTGCCACCAAAGGACAGGGGGACTACAATGAGCAGTTCTTC
TRBV15	TRBD2	-	TRBJ2-1	CATSSGRGLAGGMNEQFF	TGTGCCACCAGCAGTGGGCGGGGACTAGCGGGAGGAATGAATGAGCAGTTCTTC
TRBV29-1	-	-	TRBJ2-4	CSVEDGGGVSIQYF	TGCAGCGTTGAAGATGGAGGGGGAGTGAGCATTCAGTACTTC
TRBV27	TRBD1	-	TRBJ1-6	CASSLSDRVYNSPLHF	TGTGCCAGCAGTTTATCGGACAGGGTCTATAATTCACCCCTCCACTTT